A single sample gave rise to the 32 T cell receptor beta chains below, sequenced in a study of cytomegalovirus exposure and HLA in healthy donors. Both 60 Vbeta primers and 13 Jbeta primers went into the PCR. Here immunoSEQ multiplex PCR was the method, and the copy in TCRdb shows in-frame clones only, minus some. The table has about 140,000 clones, about 80% seen once. The specimen was PBMCs. These receptors all stem from a man younger than 45 in good health and CMV-seropositive.

Concerning this clone itself: A junction boundary mismatches the germline segment, possibly from a read error. This rearrangement joins TRBV7-9 to TRBJ2-1; no clear D. The CDR3 loop spans 13 amino acids. CDR1 SEHNR and CDR2 FQNEAQ come from the germline V gene (reference sequence). The CDR3 loop reads CSSSLPPGLEQFF. In DNA form, the CDR3 reads TGTTCCAGCAGCTTACCCCCCGGTCTTGAGCAGTTCTTC.

J is TRBJ2-7 and V is TRBV5-1; D is possibly TRBD2 (6 bases). V was clipped by 3 bases and J by 2 bases, with 15 bases between them. This CDR3 contains 15 residues. The germline V gene encodes CDR1 SGHRS and CDR2 YFSETQ. The DNA for the CDR3 is TGCGCCAGCAGCTCCAGGTCGGGGGAGCCCTACGAGCAGTACTTC. This encodes CASSSRSGEPYEQYF.

CDR3 nucleotides: TGCGCCAGCAGCCAAGATTTAGGGGTACCCAATGAGCAGTTCTTC. Its translation is CASSQDLGVPNEQFF. This chain joins TRBV4-1 and TRBJ2-1; TRBD1 might be the D (5 bases). This CDR3 spans 15 amino acids. Trimming took off 0 bases at V and 6 bases at J, with 12 bases between the two ends. Germline values: CDR1 MGHRA, CDR2 YSYEKL.

The V call is TRBV19, the J call TRBJ1-1; D may be TRBD1 (6 bases). V was pared by 6 bases and J by 1 base, with 15 bases between. The CDR3 has 15 amino acids. Germline V gives CDR1 LNHDA, CDR2 SQIVND (reference sequence). The CDR3 bases are TGTGCCAGTAGGCGACAGGAAGGATCGAACACTGAAGCTTTCTTT. Translating gives CASRRQEGSNTEAFF.

The J gene is TRBJ2-2, the V gene TRBV18; TRBD2 agrees at 10 bases. The CDR3 runs 18 residues. The V and J ends lost 2 bases and 3 bases, in that order; junction bases with no gene match: 9. CDR1 is KGHSH, CDR2 LQKENI, per germline. The CDR3 here is CASSPSIAGGTYTGELFF. The DNA for the CDR3 is TGTGCCAGCTCACCAAGTATAGCGGGAGGCACCTACACCGGGGAGCTGTTTTTT.

This CDR3 reads CASSSASGQGLEETQYF. In DNA form, the CDR3 reads TGCGCCAGCAGCTCCGCTTCTGGACAGGGATTAGAAGAGACCCAGTACTTC. The J gene is TRBJ2-5, the V gene TRBV5-1, with 8 bases matching TRBD1. The length of the CDR3 is 17 residues. Trimming removed 3 bases from V and 3 bases from J; junction bases left unmatched: 13. Germline V gives CDR1 SGHRS, CDR2 YFSETQ. The full variable domain, its missing parts supplied by reference TRBV5-1 and TRBJ2-5, is KAGVTQTPRYLIKTRGQQVTLSCSPISGHRSVSWYQQTPGQGLQFLFEYFSETQRNKGNFPGRFSGRQFSNSRSEMNVSTLELGDSALYLCASSSASGQGLEETQYFGPGTRLLVL.

The CDR3 region is CASSPGTESIHGYTF. In DNA, the CDR3 is TGCGCCAGCAGCCCCGGGACAGAATCCATTCATGGCTACACCTTC. The chain carries TRBV5-1 and TRBJ1-2; 7 bases align to TRBD1. The CDR3 is made up of 15 amino acids. Germline CDR1 SGHRS, CDR2 YFSETQ. V shed 4 bases, J shed 6 bases, and the junction held 12 bases outside the gene matches.

The V gene is TRBV4-2, the J gene TRBJ2-1; 12 bases line up with TRBD2. The germline gives CDR1 LGHNA, CDR2 YNFKEQ. J gave up 8 bases and V 0 bases, and 5 bases lay outside the gene matches. This CDR3 is 16 amino acids long. The CDR3 region has the DNA TGTGCCAGCAGCCAAGAGGGGACTAGCGGGTTACATGAGCAGTTCTTC. This sequence encodes CASSQEGTSGLHEQFF.

This clone was detected only once. J is TRBJ2-7 and V is TRBV19; 7 bases match TRBD2. The germline V gene encodes CDR1 LNHDA and CDR2 SQIVND (reference sequence). The CDR3 length is 14 residues. V lost 5 bases, J lost 3 bases, and 7 bases stayed unmatched. CDR3: CASSPSGNHYEQYF. Written as DNA, the CDR3 is TGTGCCAGTAGTCCTAGCGGCAATCACTACGAGCAGTACTTC.

V usage is TRBV27 and J usage is TRBJ2-6; 7 bases are shared with TRBD2. In germline, CDR1 is MNHEY, CDR2 SMNVEV (reference sequence). The CDR3 has 15 amino acids. V was pared by 6 bases and J by 0 bases, with 2 bases of the junction left unmatched. For the CDR3, the DNA is TGTGCCAGCAGGGGGGAGGGCTCTGGGGCCAACGTCCTGACTTTC. It codes for CASRGEGSGANVLTF. Together with reference TRBV27 and TRBJ2-6, the CDR3 gives the full variable domain: EAQVTQNPRYLITVTGKKLTVTCSQNMNHEYMSWYRQDPGLGLRQIYYSMNVEVTDKGDVPEGYKVSRKEKRNFPLILESPSPNQTSLYFCASRGEGSGANVLTFGAGSRLTVL.

The rearrangement uses TRBV4-2 and TRBJ2-7; perhaps TRBD2 as D (6 bases). The germline V gene has CDR1 LGHNA and CDR2 YNFKEQ. This CDR3 is 15 amino acids long. V lost 1 base to trimming and J lost 0 bases, with 10 bases between them. The DNA for the CDR3 is TGTGCCAGCAGCCAAGGGCGGGACGTCTCCTACGAGCAGTACTTC. Translating gives CASSQGRDVSYEQYF.

The chain combines TRBV28 with TRBJ1-1; D unclear. In germline, CDR1 is MDHEN, CDR2 SYDVKM. V gave up 10 bases and J gave up 4 bases, with 16 bases separating them. The CDR3 has 13 amino acids. The CDR3 sequence: CATLFDGGTEAFF. The CDR3 DNA is TGTGCCACACTATTCGACGGTGGCACTGAAGCTTTCTTT.

This chain connects TRBV30 to TRBJ1-1; TRBD1 matches at 8 bases. This CDR3 has 14 residues. Germline CDR1 is GTSNPN and CDR2 is SVGIG (reference sequence). J lost 8 bases, V lost 2 bases, and 10 bases had no gene match. The CDR3 loop reads CAWSISGGAPEAFF. In DNA, the CDR3 is TGTGCCTGGAGTATCTCAGGGGGCGCCCCGGAAGCTTTCTTT.

The chain employs TRBV4-2 and TRBJ2-7; possible D gene TRBD2, 6 bases. The CDR3 consists of 15 residues. Between the trimmed V and J ends, which lost 0 bases and 1 base, there was a span of 10 bases. Germline loops: CDR1 LGHNA, CDR2 YNFKEQ. This CDR3 is CASSQDGTRSYEQYF. DNA of the CDR3: TGTGCCAGCAGCCAAGATGGGACTCGATCCTACGAGCAGTACTTC.

The rearrangement joins TRBV19 to TRBJ1-1; D remains ambiguous. Germline V CDR1 and CDR2: LNHDA, SQIVND (reference sequence). The CDR3 is 14 amino acids. Trimming stripped 2 bases from V and 1 base from J, with 8 bases between. The CDR3 region has the DNA TGTGCCAGTAGTATATCGCCAGGGAACACTGAAGCTTTCTTT. It translates to CASSISPGNTEAFF.

The chain joins TRBV28 to TRBJ2-7, with TRBD1 matching 8 bases. The V gene's germline CDR1 is MDHEN and CDR2 SYDVKM. The CDR3 totals 15 residues. The ends lost 8 bases at V and 0 bases at J; junction bases unmatched: 9. The CDR3 nucleotides are TGTGCCAGCTTGACAGGGGCCGCCAGCTCCTACGAGCAGTACTTC. This gives the protein CASLTGAASSYEQYF.

The chain links TRBV28 to TRBJ1-5, with 10 bases that match TRBD1. The CDR3 sequence is 14 residues long. Trimming took 6 bases from V and 7 from J; bases not matched to a gene: 6. Per the germline V gene, CDR1 is MDHEN and CDR2 is SYDVKM. In nucleotides, the CDR3 is TGTGCCAGCAGAATCTGGACAGGGGGACAGCCCCAGCATTTT. Its translation: CASRIWTGGQPQHF.

This clone was seen a few times. The V and J genes are TRBV6-6 and TRBJ1-4, with D tentatively TRBD1 (5 bases). Trimming shortened V by 2 bases and J by 5 bases, and 9 bases separated the two germline ends. This CDR3 is built from 14 residues. Looked up from germline, CDR1 is MNHNY and CDR2 is SVGAGI (reference sequence). CDR3 amino acids: CASSYRAGNEKLFF. The CDR3 region has the DNA TGTGCCAGCAGTTACCGAGCAGGGAATGAAAAACTGTTTTTT.

This clone was observed a single time. The chain joins TRBV6-5 to TRBJ1-5; 8 bases align to TRBD1. The germline gives CDR1 MNHEY, CDR2 SVGAGI. This CDR3 has 14 amino acids. The trim removed 8 bases at V and 4 bases at J, leaving 7 bases unmatched. CDR3 region: CASADRGGNQPQHF. CDR3 in DNA: TGTGCCAGCGCCGACAGGGGCGGTAATCAGCCCCAGCATTTT.

The chain links TRBV7-2 to TRBJ2-3, with D unresolved. V lost 3 bases and J 6 bases, leaving 7 bases between the germline ends. Per germline, CDR1 SGHTA and CDR2 FQGNSA. The CDR3 contains 12 residues. The CDR3 loop reads CASSFVVDTQYF. For the CDR3, the DNA is TGTGCCAGCAGCTTCGTCGTGGATACGCAGTATTTT.

CDR3: CASSLGSRSTAEQFF. Here the CDR3 DNA reads TGTGCCAGCAGCTTAGGTTCTAGGAGTACGGCTGAGCAGTTCTTC. The chain couples TRBV11-2 to TRBJ2-1; D unresolved. CDR3 length equals 15 residues. V lost 1 base to trimming and J lost 9 bases, with 16 bases between them. CDR1 is SGHAT, CDR2 FQNNGV, per germline. The entire variable domain, with the rest obtained from reference TRBV11-2 and TRBJ2-1, is as follows: EAGVAQSPRYKIIEKRQSVAFWCNPISGHATLYWYQQILGQGPKLLIQFQNNGVVDDSQLPKDRFSAERLKGVDSTLKIQPAKLEDSAVYLCASSLGSRSTAEQFFGPGTRLTVL.

This clone was seen a handful of times. The chain is built from TRBV6-5 and TRBJ2-1; 7 bases agree with TRBD2. The J segment lost 8 bases and the V segment lost 1 base, leaving 8 bases of the junction unmatched. CDR1 and CDR2 from the germline V gene are MNHEY and SVGAGI. The CDR3 loop spans 15 amino acids. CDR3 amino acids: CASSYLGEGQYEQFF. For the CDR3, the DNA is TGTGCCAGCAGTTACTTGGGGGAGGGCCAATATGAGCAGTTCTTC.

V and J are TRBV5-4 and TRBJ1-3; the D gene is possibly TRBD1 (6 bases). V was trimmed by 1 base and J by 7 bases, leaving 15 bases between them. This CDR3 is built from 15 residues. CDR1 is SGHNT and CDR2 is YYREEE in the germline V gene (reference sequence). This CDR3 reads CASSLFGYRANTIYF. In DNA, the CDR3 is TGTGCCAGCAGCTTGTTTGGCTACAGGGCCAACACCATATATTTT.

The J gene is TRBJ2-7, the V gene TRBV18; the D gene is possibly TRBD1 (5 bases). Trimming cost V 3 bases and J 5 bases, with 14 bases left between them. CDR1 KGHSH and CDR2 LQKENI come from the germline V gene. The CDR3 loop spans 14 amino acids. The CDR3 reads CASSPGRTRNEQYF. The CDR3 bases are TGTGCCAGCTCACCCGGACGGACACGGAACGAGCAGTACTTC.

A few counts support this clone. The CDR3, as DNA: TGTGCCAGCAGTGCCTTTACAGGGGGCGAATCTTCACCCCTCCACTTT. Residues: CASSAFTGGESSPLHF. V is TRBV6-1 and J is TRBJ1-6; 9 bases align to TRBD1. The V segment lost 4 bases and the J segment 9 bases; nucleotides outside the gene matches: 10. The CDR3 is made up of 16 amino acids. CDR1 and CDR2 (germline): MNHNS, SASEGT.

The J gene is TRBJ1-2, the V gene TRBV6-5; D unresolved. The length of the CDR3 is 15 residues. The V end was cut by 7 bases, the J end by 8 bases, with 23 bases between. Germline V CDR1 and CDR2: MNHEY, SVGAGI. This CDR3 is CASNTKTAAKRGYTF. CDR3 DNA sequence: TGTGCCAGCAACACAAAGACGGCCGCGAAGCGGGGCTACACCTTC.

This chain joins TRBV5-1 and TRBJ2-1, with D hard to call. V lost 2 bases to trimming and J lost 6 bases, with 24 bases between them. CDR3 length equals 18 residues. CDR1 and CDR2 from the germline V gene are SGHRS and YFSETQ. CDR3 DNA sequence: TGCGCCAGCAGCTTCAGTGTGCTGGCTGAACCCCCGGGCAATGAGCAGTTCTTC. Translated, it gives CASSFSVLAEPPGNEQFF.

This sequence joins TRBV15 and TRBJ1-5, with 7 positions matching TRBD1. This CDR3 is 17 amino acids long. CDR1 is LNHNV and CDR2 is YYDKDF in the germline V gene (reference sequence). The trim removed 1 base at V and 7 bases at J, leaving 13 bases unmatched. The CDR3 region is CATSRVEVDRSKQPQHF. The CDR3 nucleotides read TGTGCCACCAGCAGAGTTGAAGTGGACAGGTCAAAACAGCCCCAGCATTTT.

The gene calls are TRBV30 and TRBJ2-3, with 7 positions matching TRBD1. Germline trimming cut 1 base from V and 6 bases from J; bases unmatched to any gene: 10. From germline, CDR1 is GTSNPN and CDR2 SVGIG (reference sequence). This CDR3 region has 15 residues. CDR3 nucleotide sequence: TGTGCCTGGAGTGCGACAGGGTCCTACGGGGATACGCAGTATTTT. It yields the protein CAWSATGSYGDTQYF.

The J gene is TRBJ2-1, the V gene TRBV19; 12 bases align to TRBD1. CDR1 and CDR2 (germline): LNHDA, SQIVND (reference sequence). V shed 6 bases, J shed 6 bases, and the junction held 9 bases outside the gene matches. The CDR3 is made up of 16 amino acids. In nucleotides, the CDR3 is TGTGCCAGTAGCCAAACCGGGACAGGGGGCATCAATGAGCAGTTCTTC. Translation gives CASSQTGTGGINEQFF.

This chain uses TRBV6-5 with TRBJ1-2, with a tentative D call TRBD1 (6 bases). V lost 6 bases, J lost 4 bases, and 12 bases lay in between. The germline V gene encodes CDR1 MNHEY and CDR2 SVGAGI. This CDR3 has 13 residues. The chain's CDR3 is CASSTQGSYGYTF. The CDR3 coding sequence is TGTGCCAGCAGCACACAGGGTAGCTATGGCTACACCTTC.

The V and J genes are TRBV19 and TRBJ2-7; weak D call: TRBD2 (6 bases). Between the trimmed V and J ends, which lost 5 bases and 4 bases, there was a span of 12 bases. Germline assignment: CDR1 LNHDA and CDR2 SQIVND (reference sequence). The CDR3 spans 13 residues. CDR3 DNA sequence: TGTGCCAGTAGTTATAGGACTAATTACGAGCAGTACTTC. Translated, it gives CASSYRTNYEQYF.